This TCR beta chain was observed in a study of regulatory T cells in long-lasting Graves disease. Study summary: Over 5 years of antithyroid drugs with positive TSH receptor antibodies was taken to mean persistent Graves' disease.

Findings of the study overall: Persistent Graves' patients showed reduced TCR diversity versus newly diagnosed patients. Relative to new patients (roughly 1,000), persistent patients exhibited greater sharing of public clonotypes (about 3,000). Under persistent disease, TRBV28, TRBJ1-2 and TRBJ2-5 were used preferentially.

Many counts were recorded for this clonotype. Its antigen is still unknown. Through Arm-PCR of CDR3 regions and iRepertoire HTBI primers, TCR beta libraries were built. TCRdb recomputed calls from the multiplex PCR reads with MiXCR, one row per CDR3 protein. The sample shows roughly 470,000 distinct CDR3 sequences, less than 25% of them seen only once. Time point here: persistent/refractory GD, antithyroid drugs over 5 years with positive TRAb. PBMCs were the source of the RNA used for TCR sequencing. Germline CDR1 is SGHTA and CDR2 is FQGNSA. Trimming took 11 bases from V and 1 from J, leaving 9 bases between them. CDR3 size: 13 residues.

The chain links TRBV7-2 to TRBJ2-6; D might be TRBD2 (6 bases). Specimen: peripheral blood mononuclear cells (PBMCs), collected when the disease was refractory, from a patient treated with antithyroid drugs. This receptor was obtained from a female donor with Graves disease. The CDR3 loop is CAAEGSGANVLTF. For the CDR3, the DNA is TGTGCCGCGGAGGGATCTGGGGCCAACGTCCTGACTTTC. Full variable domain (outside the CDR3, taken from reference TRBV7-2 and TRBJ2-6): GAGVSQSPSNKVTEKGKDVELRCDPISGHTALYWYRQSLGQGLEFLIYFQGNSAPDKSGLPSDRFSAERTGGSVSTLTIQRTQQEDSAVYLCAAEGSGANVLTFGAGSRLTVL.